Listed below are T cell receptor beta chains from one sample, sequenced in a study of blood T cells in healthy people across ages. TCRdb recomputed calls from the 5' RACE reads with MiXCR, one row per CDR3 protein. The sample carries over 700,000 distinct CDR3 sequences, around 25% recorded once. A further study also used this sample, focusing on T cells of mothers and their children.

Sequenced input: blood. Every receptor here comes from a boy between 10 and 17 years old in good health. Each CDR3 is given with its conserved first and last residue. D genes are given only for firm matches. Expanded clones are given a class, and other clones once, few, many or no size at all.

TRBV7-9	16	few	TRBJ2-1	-	TGTGCCAGCAGCTTAGATCCAGGCCTTTTGGGCAATGAGCAGTTCTTC	CASSLDPGLLGNEQFF
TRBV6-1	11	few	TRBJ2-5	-	TGTGCCAAGGGGGGGGGTCAGACCCAGTACTTC	CAKGGGQTQYF
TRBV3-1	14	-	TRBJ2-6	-	TGTGCCAGCGGGACCAACTCTGGGGCCAACGTCCTGACTTTC	CASGTNSGANVLTF
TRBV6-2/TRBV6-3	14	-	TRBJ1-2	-	TGTGCCAGCAGTTATCTACCAGCTAACTATGGCTACACCTTC	CASSYLPANYGYTF
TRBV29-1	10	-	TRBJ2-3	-	TGCAGTGTTAGGGAAGTTGGGCAGTATTTT	CSVREVGQYF
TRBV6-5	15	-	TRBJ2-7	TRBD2	TGTGCCAGCAGCTTGGGAGGGGTAAGCTCCTACGAGCAGTACTTC	CASSLGGVSSYEQYF
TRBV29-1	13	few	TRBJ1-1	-	TGCAGCGTTGAAGGGACACCGGGGACTGAAGCTTTCTTT	CSVEGTPGTEAFF
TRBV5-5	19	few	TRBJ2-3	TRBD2	TGTGCCAGCAGCTTTGGATGGAGAGCGGGGGGACCGGGTTCAGATACGCAGTATTTT	CASSFGWRAGGPGSDTQYF
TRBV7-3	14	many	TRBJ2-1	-	TGTGCCAGCAGCTTAGTCCAAGGGGCTGGTGAGCAGTTCTTC	CASSLVQGAGEQFF
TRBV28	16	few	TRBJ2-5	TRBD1	TGTGCCAGCAGCCCAACCCCTGGACAGGGGAAAGAGACCCAGTACTTC	CASSPTPGQGKETQYF
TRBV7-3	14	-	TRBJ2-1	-	TGTGCCAGCAGGCCGGGGGGCGGGTCGAATGAGCAGTTCTTC	CASRPGGGSNEQFF
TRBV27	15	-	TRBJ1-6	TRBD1	TGTGCCAGCAGGATACAGGGGTACGGAGGATCACCCCTCCACTTT	CASRIQGYGGSPLHF
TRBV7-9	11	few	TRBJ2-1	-	TGTGCCAGCAGCTTACGGGACGGCCTTTATTTC	CASSLRDGLYF
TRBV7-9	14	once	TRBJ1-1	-	TGTGCCAGCAGCACCGCGATGGGGGAAACTGAAGCTTTCTTT	CASSTAMGETEAFF
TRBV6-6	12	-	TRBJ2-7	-	TGTGCCAGCAAAGAGAACTCCTACGAGCAGTACTTC	CASKENSYEQYF
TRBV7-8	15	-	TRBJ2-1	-	TGTGCCAGCAGCGACCCCCTAGAGTCCTACAATGAGCAGTTCTTC	CASSDPLESYNEQFF
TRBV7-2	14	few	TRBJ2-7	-	TGTGCCAGCAGCTTAGATTTCGCGTCCTACGAGCAGTACTTC	CASSLDFASYEQYF
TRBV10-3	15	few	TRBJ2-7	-	TGTGCCATCAGTGAGCCAGGGACAGGCGGGGGGCAGCAGTACTTC	CAISEPGTGGGQQYF
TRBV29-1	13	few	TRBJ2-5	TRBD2	TGCAGCGTTGAAGGGTGGGAGGGGGAGACCCAGTACTTC	CSVEGWEGETQYF
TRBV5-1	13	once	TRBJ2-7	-	TGCGCCAGCAGCCCCGGCTCGGGTTACGAGCAGTACTTC	CASSPGSGYEQYF
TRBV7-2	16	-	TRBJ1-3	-	TGTGCCAGCAGCTTAGTACCCGCCGGGAACGGAAACACCATATATTTT	CASSLVPAGNGNTIYF
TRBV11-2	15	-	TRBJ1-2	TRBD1	TGTGCCAGCAGCTCGACATTTGGACAGGGGAGAGGCTACACCTTC	CASSSTFGQGRGYTF
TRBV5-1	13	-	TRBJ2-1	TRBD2	TGCGCCAGCAGCGAGGGACTACGAAATGAGCAGTTCTTC	CASSEGLRNEQFF
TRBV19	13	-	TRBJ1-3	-	TGTGCCAGTAGTATAGCCGCAGGGTACACCATATATTTT	CASSIAAGYTIYF
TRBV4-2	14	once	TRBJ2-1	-	TGTGCCGGCAGCCAACAATGGCCCAGGGGTGAGCAGTTCTTC	CAGSQQWPRGEQFF
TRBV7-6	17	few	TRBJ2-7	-	TGTGCCAGCAGCTTAATGATCCGCGCAGGTTACCCCTACGAGCAGTACTTC	CASSLMIRAGYPYEQYF
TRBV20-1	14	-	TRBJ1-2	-	TGCAGTGCTAGTAAGGGGGAAAGGATAGGTGGCTACACCTTC	CSASKGERIGGYTF
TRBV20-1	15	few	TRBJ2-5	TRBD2	TGCAGTGCTAGGTCCCCCCTAGCGGGAATAGAGACCCAGTACTTC	CSARSPLAGIETQYF
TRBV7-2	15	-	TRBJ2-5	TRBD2	TGTGCCAGCAGCTCCCTAGCGGGGTGGCAAGAGACCCAGTACTTC	CASSSLAGWQETQYF
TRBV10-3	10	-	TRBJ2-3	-	TGTGCCACCTCGGGAGATACGCAGTATTTT	CATSGDTQYF
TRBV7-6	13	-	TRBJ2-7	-	TGTGCCAGCAGCTTAGCGCCGGAATACGAGCAGTACTTC	CASSLAPEYEQYF
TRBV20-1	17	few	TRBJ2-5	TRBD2	TGCAGTGCTAGAGCGGGGAGCGGGAGGGCCGAGTTCAAGACCCAGTACTTC	CSARAGSGRAEFKTQYF
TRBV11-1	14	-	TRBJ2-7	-	TGTGCCAGCAGCCGTAGTGATGGTACCTACGAGCAGTACTTC	CASSRSDGTYEQYF
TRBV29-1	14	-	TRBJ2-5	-	TGCAGCGTGAGGGGCAAGTTACTTCAAGAGACCCAGTACTTC	CSVRGKLLQETQYF
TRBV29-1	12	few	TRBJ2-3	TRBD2	TGCAGCGTTGACAGCGGGGTGGATACGCAGTATTTT	CSVDSGVDTQYF
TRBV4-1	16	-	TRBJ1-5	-	TGCGCCAGCAGCTCCGACGTGGGGGAAGGCAATCAGCCCCAGCATTTT	CASSSDVGEGNQPQHF
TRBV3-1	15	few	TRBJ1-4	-	TGTGCCAGCAGCGGCCGGGGGGCGGATAATGAAAAACTGTTTTTT	CASSGRGADNEKLFF
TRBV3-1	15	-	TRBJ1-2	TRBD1	TGTGCCAGCAGCCAAGAGGACAGGGGGCTCTATGGCTACACCTTC	CASSQEDRGLYGYTF
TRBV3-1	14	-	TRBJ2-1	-	TGTGCCAGCAGCCAAGGTTTACAATACAATGAGCAGTTCTTC	CASSQGLQYNEQFF
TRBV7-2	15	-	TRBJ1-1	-	TGTGCCAGCAGCTTATTGGGTCCGCCAAACACTGAAGCTTTCTTT	CASSLLGPPNTEAFF
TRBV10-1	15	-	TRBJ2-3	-	TGCGCCAGCAGTGAGTCGCCAGGGAGCACAGATACGCAGTATTTT	CASSESPGSTDTQYF
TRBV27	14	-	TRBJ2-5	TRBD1	TGTGCCAGCAGGACCAGGGGGCTGATAGAGACCCAGTACTTC	CASRTRGLIETQYF